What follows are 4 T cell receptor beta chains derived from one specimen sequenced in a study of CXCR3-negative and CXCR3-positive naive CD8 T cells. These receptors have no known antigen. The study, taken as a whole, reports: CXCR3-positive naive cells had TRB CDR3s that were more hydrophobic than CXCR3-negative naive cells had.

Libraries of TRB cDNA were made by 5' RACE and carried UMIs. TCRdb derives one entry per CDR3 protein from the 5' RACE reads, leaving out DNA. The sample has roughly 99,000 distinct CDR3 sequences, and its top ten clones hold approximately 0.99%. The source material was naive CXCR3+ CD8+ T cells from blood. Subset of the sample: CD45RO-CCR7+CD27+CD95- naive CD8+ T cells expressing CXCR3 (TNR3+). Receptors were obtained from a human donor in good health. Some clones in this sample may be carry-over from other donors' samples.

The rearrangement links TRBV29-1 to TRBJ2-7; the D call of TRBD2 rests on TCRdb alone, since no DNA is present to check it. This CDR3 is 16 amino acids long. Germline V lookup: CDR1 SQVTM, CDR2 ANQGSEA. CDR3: CSVYHATSGDPIEQYF.

CDR3 residues: CASSFDRAGDNSPLHF. This rearrangement joins TRBV7-9 to TRBJ1-6; TCRdb reports TRBD1, a call that lacks DNA to check it against. This CDR3 region has 16 residues. CDR1 SEHNR and CDR2 FQNEAQ come from the germline V gene (reference sequence). The whole variable domain, remainder taken from reference TRBV7-9 and TRBJ1-6, is DTGVSQNPRHKITKRGQNVTFRCDPISEHNRLYWYRQTLGQGPEFLTYFQNEAQLEKSRLLSDRFSAERPKGSFSTLEIQRTEQGDSAMYLCASSFDRAGDNSPLHFGNGTRLTVT.

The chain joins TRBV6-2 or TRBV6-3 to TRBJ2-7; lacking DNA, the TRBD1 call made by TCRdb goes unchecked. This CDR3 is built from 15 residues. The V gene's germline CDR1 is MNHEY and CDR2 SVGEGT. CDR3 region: CASSNRDVFLYEQYF.

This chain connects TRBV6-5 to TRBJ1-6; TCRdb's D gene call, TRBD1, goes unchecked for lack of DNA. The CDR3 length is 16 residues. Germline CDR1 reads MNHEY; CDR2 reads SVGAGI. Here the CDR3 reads CASTPFQGALFSPLHF.